The rows below give T cell receptor beta chains drawn from one sample of a study of cytomegalovirus exposure and HLA in healthy donors. Sequencing was performed with immunoSEQ multiplex PCR; in TCRdb, only in-frame clones are kept and a portion is missing. Listed are 75,000 to 100,000 clones; 1.3% to 1.5% falls within the top ten. The sample taken for sequencing was PBMCs. These receptors were obtained from an older woman in good health and CMV-seronegative. CDR3s include the opening cysteine and the closing phenylalanine or tryptophan. D genes are given only for firm matches.

.	TRBJ2-5	TRBV7-6	12	TGTGCCAGCAGCCACCCGAGGGAGACCCAGTACTTC	CASSHPRETQYF
.	TRBJ1-1	TRBV18	15	TGTGCCACCAAAACGTCGACAGTACAAAACACTGAAGCTTTCTTT	CATKTSTVQNTEAFF
.	TRBJ2-7	TRBV11-1	16	TGTGCCAGCAGCTCGAACAGGGAGACCCTCTCCTACGAGCAGTACTTC	CASSSNRETLSYEQYF
TRBD1	TRBJ2-3	TRBV5-1	12	TGCGCCAGCAGGGCAGGGGGCGACGCGCAGTATTTT	CASRAGGDAQYF
TRBD2	TRBJ2-2	TRBV4-1	18	TGCGCCAGCAGCCAAGGGGGGCTAGCGGGAGTCGGAACCGGGGAGCTGTTTTTT	CASSQGGLAGVGTGELFF
TRBD1	TRBJ1-1	TRBV30	14	TGTGCCTGGTTCCACAGGGGGCGGGGCACTGAAGCTTTCTTT	CAWFHRGRGTEAFF
.	TRBJ1-2	TRBV18	12	TGTGCCAGCTCACCGAGCGCCGATGGCTACACCTTC	CASSPSADGYTF
.	TRBJ2-5	TRBV30	11	TGTGCCTGGAACAGGCAAGAGACCCAGTACTTC	CAWNRQETQYF
.	TRBJ2-7	TRBV19	17	TGTGCCAGTAGTAAGGGGGGGCGGGACGGGTTCTCCTACGAGCAGTACTTC	CASSKGGRDGFSYEQYF
.	TRBJ1-1	TRBV7-3	14	TGTGCCAGCAGCGTATCCGACGGGTCGGGGGAAGCTTTCTTT	CASSVSDGSGEAFF
TRBD1	TRBJ2-2	TRBV2	15	TGTGCCATCGAATCAGGGACAGGGGGGAGCGGGGAGCTGTTTTTT	CAIESGTGGSGELFF
TRBD1	TRBJ2-2	TRBV6-4	16	TGTGCCAGCAGTGACGGACAGGGGGCGAACACCGGGGAGCTGTTTTTT	CASSDGQGANTGELFF
TRBD2	TRBJ2-7	TRBV7-6	16	TGTGCCAGCAGCTTAGCCCCCCCCGGGGGGTCCTACGAGCAGTACTTC	CASSLAPPGGSYEQYF
TRBD2	TRBJ2-4	TRBV28	18	TGTGCCAGCAGCCCAGGACTAGCGGGAGTGCGGGCCAAAAACATTCAGTACTTC	CASSPGLAGVRAKNIQYF
TRBD1	TRBJ1-3	TRBV2	15	TGTGCCAGCAGCCCGACAGGGCCCTCTGGAAACACCATATATTTT	CASSPTGPSGNTIYF
.	TRBJ2-7	TRBV18	15	TGTGCCAGCTCACCGGAGTCTTGGAGCTCCTACGAGCAGTACTTC	CASSPESWSSYEQYF
TRBD1	TRBJ2-2	TRBV11-3	16	TGTGCCAGCAGCCGTACTAGGGGGCCGAACACCGGGGAGCTGTTTTTT	CASSRTRGPNTGELFF
.	TRBJ1-5	TRBV15	16	TGTGCCACCAGCACCCAGGAAGGGGATAGCAATCAGCCCCAGCATTTT	CATSTQEGDSNQPQHF
.	TRBJ1-3	TRBV30	12	TGTGCCGGGCTTATTGCTGGAAACACCATATATTTT	CAGLIAGNTIYF
.	TRBJ1-1	TRBV5-1	16	TGCGCCAGCAGCTTGTTGCCGGGACACGAGAACACTGAAGCTTTCTTT	CASSLLPGHENTEAFF
.	TRBJ2-1	TRBV6-6	12	TGTGCCTGTTGGCGGGCGGACAATGAGCAGTTCTTC	CACWRADNEQFF
TRBD2	TRBJ2-3	TRBV9	16	TGTGCCAGCAGCGAACTAGCGGGCTTTAGCACAGATACGCAGTATTTT	CASSELAGFSTDTQYF
TRBD1	TRBJ2-7	TRBV9	14	TGTGCCAGCAGCGTCGAGACAGGGGGCGACGAGCAGTACTTC	CASSVETGGDEQYF
TRBD1	TRBJ2-7	TRBV10-1	15	TGCGCCAGCAGTGTGGACAGGGGGCCTGCCTACGAGCAGTACTTC	CASSVDRGPAYEQYF
.	TRBJ1-4	TRBV19	13	TGTGCCAGTAGTTTGCGATCTGATGAAAAACTGTTTTTT	CASSLRSDEKLFF
TRBD1	TRBJ2-7	TRBV7-9	15	TGTGCCAGCAGCCTTGGGACAGGCGGCCTCTACGAGCAGTACTTC	CASSLGTGGLYEQYF
TRBD2	TRBJ2-7	TRBV5-4	15	TGTGCCAGCAGCTTGTCAATAGCGGGAAGGGGGGAGCAGTACTTC	CASSLSIAGRGEQYF
.	TRBJ1-1	TRBV29-1	13	TGCAGCGTTGGTTCTTCCGGGGGCACTGAAGCTTTCTTT	CSVGSSGGTEAFF
.	TRBJ2-7	TRBV18	14	TGTGCCAGCTCGGAAGATGTCAGGGCCTCCGAGCAGTACTTC	CASSEDVRASEQYF
.	TRBJ1-1	TRBV7-3	13	TGTGCCAGCAGCCCTCAGATGAACACTGAAGCTTTCTTT	CASSPQMNTEAFF
TRBD2	TRBJ2-3	TRBV19	17	TGTGCCAGTAGTATAGCGCCTAGCGGGAGAGGCACAGATACGCAGTATTTT	CASSIAPSGRGTDTQYF
TRBD2	TRBJ2-6	TRBV30	18	TGTGCCTGGAGTGGACTAGCGGGAGGTAGCTCTGGGGCCAACGTCCTGACTTTC	CAWSGLAGGSSGANVLTF
.	TRBJ2-3	TRBV28	13	TGTGCCAGCGAAGCAACTAGCACAGATACGCAGTATTTT	CASEATSTDTQYF
.	TRBJ2-1	TRBV9	15	TGTGCCAGCAGCGTAACGGACTTCTCCTACAATGAGCAGTTCTTC	CASSVTDFSYNEQFF
TRBD1	TRBJ2-1	TRBV28	14	TGTGCCAGCAGTACGGGACAGGGGATCACTGAGCAGTTCTTC	CASSTGQGITEQFF
.	TRBJ2-7	TRBV4-3	16	TGCGCCAGCAGCCCCTACATGACAGGCAATTCCTACGAGCAGTACTTC	CASSPYMTGNSYEQYF
TRBD1	TRBJ2-7	TRBV19	14	TGTGCCAGTAGTAGCGGGACAGGGAGCTACGAGCAGTACTTC	CASSSGTGSYEQYF
TRBD1	TRBJ1-5	TRBV30	16	TGTGCCTGGAGTCCTGGGACAGGGGGCTATGATCAGCCCCAGCATTTT	CAWSPGTGGYDQPQHF
.	TRBJ1-2	TRBV19	15	TGTGCCAGCAACCTCGGAGGAACGGGTAACTATGGCTACACCTTC	CASNLGGTGNYGYTF
TRBD2	TRBJ2-7	TRBV27	15	TGTGCCAGCAGTCGAGGACTAGCGGGAACCTACGAGCAGTACTTC	CASSRGLAGTYEQYF
.	TRBJ2-7	TRBV7-2	15	TGTGCCAGCAGCTTCTCTAGGACAGAGTCTTTGGAGCAGTACTTC	CASSFSRTESLEQYF
.	TRBJ1-5	TRBV30	14	TGTGCCTGGAGTTACCGGAGTAGCAATCAGCCCCAGCATTTT	CAWSYRSSNQPQHF
TRBD1	TRBJ2-4	TRBV28	17	TGTGCCAGCAGTTTGGGCGACAGGGTAATAGCCAAAAACATTCAGTACTTC	CASSLGDRVIAKNIQYF
TRBD2	TRBJ2-1	TRBV7-3	15	TGTGCCAGCAGCCCTCCGGGACTAGCGAACAAAGAGCAGTTCTTC	CASSPPGLANKEQFF
.	TRBJ1-1	TRBV6-4	14	TGTGCCAGCAGTCCATTCGGAGGAAACACTGAAGCTTTCTTT	CASSPFGGNTEAFF